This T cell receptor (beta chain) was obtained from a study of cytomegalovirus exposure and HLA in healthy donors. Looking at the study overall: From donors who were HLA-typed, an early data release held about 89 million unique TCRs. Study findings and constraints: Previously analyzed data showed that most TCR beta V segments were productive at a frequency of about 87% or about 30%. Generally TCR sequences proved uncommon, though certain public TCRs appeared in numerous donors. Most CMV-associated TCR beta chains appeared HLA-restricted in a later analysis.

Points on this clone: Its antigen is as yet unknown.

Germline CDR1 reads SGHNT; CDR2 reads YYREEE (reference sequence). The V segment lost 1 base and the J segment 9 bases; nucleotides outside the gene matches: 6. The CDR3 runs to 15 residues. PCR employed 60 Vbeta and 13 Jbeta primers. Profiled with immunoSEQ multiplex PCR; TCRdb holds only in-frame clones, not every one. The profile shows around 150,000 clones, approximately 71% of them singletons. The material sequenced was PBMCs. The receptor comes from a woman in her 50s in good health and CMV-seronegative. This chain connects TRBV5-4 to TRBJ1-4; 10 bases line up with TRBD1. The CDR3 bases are TGTGCCAGCAGCTTGTCCGGGACAGGGGTCAAAAAACTGTTTTTT. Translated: CASSLSGTGVKKLFF. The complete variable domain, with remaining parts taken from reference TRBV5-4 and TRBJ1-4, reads ETGVTQSPTHLIKTRGQQVTLRCSSQSGHNTVSWYQQALGQGPQFIFQYYREEENGRGNFPPRFSGLQFPNYSSELNVNALELDDSALYLCASSLSGTGVKKLFFGSGTQLSVL.